Listed here are 4 T cell receptor beta chains from one sample, sequenced in a study of vaccination effects on CD4 cells after COVID-19. Assay: immunoSEQ multiplex PCR; the TCRdb copy retains only in-frame clones and omits some. The sample records about 24,000 clones, around 70% being singletons. For these TCRs, the target antigens are not known. ViraFEST expansion of antigen-specific CD4+ T cells with viral peptide pools preceded sequencing. Culture proceeded for roughly ten days, and CD4+ T cells were then isolated. Two doses of BNT162b2 or mRNA-1273 vaccine were administered to participants. The input for sequencing was CD4+ T cells from PBMCs cultured with SARS-CoV-2 spike peptides, taken after COVID-19 vaccination. Receptor source: a human donor who received a COVID-19 vaccine.

This clone was observed a handful of times. The V gene is TRBV3-1 (or the pseudogene TRBV3-2), the J gene TRBJ1-6; TRBD1 matches 8 bases. The junction had 0 bases not matched to a gene; V was cut back by 1 base and J by 7 bases. Per germline, CDR1 LGHDT and CDR2 YNNKEL (reference sequence). CDR3 size: 14 residues. The CDR3, as DNA: TGTGCCAGCAGCCAAGGGGACAGGAATTCACCCCTCCACTTT. It yields the protein CASSQGDRNSPLHF.

CDR3 coding DNA: TGTGCCAGCAGTTTGGGTGACACAGATACGCAGTATTTT. Amino acids: CASSLGDTDTQYF. The J gene is TRBJ2-3, the V gene TRBV12-3 or TRBV12-4; no clear D. The CDR3 is 13 residues long. V was trimmed by 3 bases and J by 2 bases, leaving 6 bases between them.

This sequence joins TRBV5-1 and TRBJ2-1; the match to TRBD2 covers 12 bases. This CDR3 is built from 20 residues. V shed 0 bases and J 0 bases; nucleotides not matched to a gene: 10. The germline V gene has CDR1 SGHRS and CDR2 YFSETQ. The CDR3 DNA reads as TGCGCCAGCAGCTTGGTAAGGCTAGCGGGAGGGCCCAGCTCCTACAATGAGCAGTTCTTC. This codes for CASSLVRLAGGPSSYNEQFF. Together with reference TRBV5-1 and TRBJ2-1, the CDR3 gives the full variable domain: KAGVTQTPRYLIKTRGQQVTLSCSPISGHRSVSWYQQTPGQGLQFLFEYFSETQRNKGNFPGRFSGRQFSNSRSEMNVSTLELGDSALYLCASSLVRLAGGPSSYNEQFFGPGTRLTVL.

This clone was observed once. The chain combines TRBV4-1 with TRBJ2-3, with 8 bases aligning to TRBD2. J was trimmed by 6 bases and V by 0 bases; bases with no gene match: 11. Germline values: CDR1 MGHRA, CDR2 YSYEKL. This CDR3 is 17 amino acids long. As DNA, the CDR3 is TGCGCCAGCAGCCAAGACCCAGCGGGGGCCCTCGGGGATACGCAGTATTTT. Protein: CASSQDPAGALGDTQYF.